This T cell receptor beta chain was sequenced for a study of shared clonotypes between healthy human individuals. Per the study methods: With immunoSEQ giving junction-only sequences and no quality scores, filtering differed. The assay was immunoSEQ multiplex PCR, and TCRdb's table has in-frame clones only and misses some. Clone size and V and J calls were adopted from that table, with D and trimming inferred from the DNA. The table has around 2.1 million clones, roughly 91% seen once; the top ten hold roughly 1.7%. This CDR3 spans 13 amino acids. Germline V gene data show CDR1 as MNHEY and CDR2 as SMNVEV (reference sequence). V dropped 1 base and J dropped 8 bases, with 8 bases sitting between them. The naive CD8 subset, CD45RO-negative cells positively selected for CCR7, excluded terminally differentiated effector memory CD45RA+ cells.

Source material: naive CD8+ T cells from PBMCs. The TCR sequence derives from a man in his late teens or twenties in good health. Some clones in this sample may be carry-over from other donors' samples. The chain carries TRBV27 and TRBJ2-2; the D gene is possibly TRBD2 (5 bases). The CDR3 coding sequence is TGTGCCAGCAGTTTATACCGGGGTGGGGAGCTGTTTTTT. This translates into CASSLYRGGELFF.